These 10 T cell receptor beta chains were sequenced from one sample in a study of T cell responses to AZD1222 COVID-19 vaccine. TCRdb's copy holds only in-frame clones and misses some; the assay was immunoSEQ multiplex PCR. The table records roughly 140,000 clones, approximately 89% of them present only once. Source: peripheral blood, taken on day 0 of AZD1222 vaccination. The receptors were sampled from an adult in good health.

CDR3: CASSLAGSYGYTF. As DNA, the CDR3 is TGTGCCAGCAGTTTAGCAGGGTCCTATGGCTACACCTTC. The chain links TRBV12-3 or TRBV12-4 to TRBJ1-2, with no clear D. V dropped 0 bases and J dropped 4 bases, with 6 bases sitting between them. The CDR3 spans 13 residues.

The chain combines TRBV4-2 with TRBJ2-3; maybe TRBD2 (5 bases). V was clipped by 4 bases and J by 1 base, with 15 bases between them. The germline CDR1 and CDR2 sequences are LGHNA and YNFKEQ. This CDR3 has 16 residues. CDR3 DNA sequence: TGTGCCAGCAGCCGACGGACTTCCCTGGGCACAGATACGCAGTATTTT. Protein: CASSRRTSLGTDTQYF.

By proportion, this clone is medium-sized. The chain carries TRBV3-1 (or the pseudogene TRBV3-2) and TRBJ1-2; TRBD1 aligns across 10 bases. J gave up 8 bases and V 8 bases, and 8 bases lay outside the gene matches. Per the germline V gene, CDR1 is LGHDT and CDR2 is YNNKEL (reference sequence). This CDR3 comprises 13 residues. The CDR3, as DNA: TGTGCCAGCGGGGACAGGGGAAAATGGGGCTACACCTTC. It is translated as CASGDRGKWGYTF.

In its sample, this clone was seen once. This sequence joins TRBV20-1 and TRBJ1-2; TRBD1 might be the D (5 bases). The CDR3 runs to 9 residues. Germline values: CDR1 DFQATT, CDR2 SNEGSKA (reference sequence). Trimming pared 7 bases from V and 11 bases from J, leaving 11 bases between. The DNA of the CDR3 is TGCAGTGTGGGGGATCTTTACACCTTC. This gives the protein CSVGDLYTF.

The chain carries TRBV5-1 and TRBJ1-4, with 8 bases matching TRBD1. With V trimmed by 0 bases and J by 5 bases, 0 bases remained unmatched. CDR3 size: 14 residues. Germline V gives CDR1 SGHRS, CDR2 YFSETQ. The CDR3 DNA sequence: TGCGCCAGCAGCTTGGGACAGGGGAATGAAAAACTGTTTTTT. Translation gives CASSLGQGNEKLFF.

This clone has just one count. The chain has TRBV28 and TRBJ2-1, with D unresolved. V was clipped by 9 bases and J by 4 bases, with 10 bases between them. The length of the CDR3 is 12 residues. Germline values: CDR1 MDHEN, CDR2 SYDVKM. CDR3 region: CASGAGYNEQFF. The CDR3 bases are TGTGCCAGTGGAGCAGGATACAATGAGCAGTTCTTC. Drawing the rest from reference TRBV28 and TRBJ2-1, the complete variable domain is DVKVTQSSRYLVKRTGEKVFLECVQDMDHENMFWYRQDPGLGLRLIYFSYDVKMKEKGDIPEGYSVSREKKERFSLILESASTNQTSMYLCASGAGYNEQFFGPGTRLTVL.

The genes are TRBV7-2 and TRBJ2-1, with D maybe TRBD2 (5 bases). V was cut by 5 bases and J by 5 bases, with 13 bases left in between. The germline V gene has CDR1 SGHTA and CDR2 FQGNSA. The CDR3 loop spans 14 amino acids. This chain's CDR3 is CASSMRTPNNEQFF. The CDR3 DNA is TGTGCCAGCAGCATGCGGACTCCTAACAATGAGCAGTTCTTC.

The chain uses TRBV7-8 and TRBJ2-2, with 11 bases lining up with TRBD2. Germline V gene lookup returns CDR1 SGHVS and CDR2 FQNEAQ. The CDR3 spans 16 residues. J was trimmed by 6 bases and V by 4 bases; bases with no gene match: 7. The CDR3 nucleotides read TGTGCCAGCAGCTCAGTAGGACTAGCGGGTTCCGGGGAGCTGTTTTTT. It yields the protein CASSSVGLAGSGELFF.

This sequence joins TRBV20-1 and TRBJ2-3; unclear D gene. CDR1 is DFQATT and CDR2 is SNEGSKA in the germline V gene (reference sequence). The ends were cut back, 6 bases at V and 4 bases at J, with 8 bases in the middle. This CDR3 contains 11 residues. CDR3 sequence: CSAPFADTQYF. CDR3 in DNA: TGCAGTGCGCCCTTTGCAGATACGCAGTATTTT.

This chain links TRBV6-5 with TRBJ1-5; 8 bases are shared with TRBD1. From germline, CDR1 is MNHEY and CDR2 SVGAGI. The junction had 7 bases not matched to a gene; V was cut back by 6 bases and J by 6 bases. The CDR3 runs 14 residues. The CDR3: CASSVGQGIQPQHF. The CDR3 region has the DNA TGTGCCAGCAGCGTCGGACAGGGTATTCAGCCCCAGCATTTT.